This passage covers 13 T cell receptor beta chains from one sample sequenced in a study of shared clonotypes between healthy human individuals. Sequencing was performed with immunoSEQ multiplex PCR; in TCRdb, only in-frame clones are kept and a portion is missing. Found here are around 350,000 clones, about 70% of them singletons; the top ten hold under 11%. Sequenced input: memory CD4+ T cells sorted from blood. Noted subset: CD45RA-negative fraction. All receptors come from a man aged 25-40 years in good health.

The chain recombines TRBV4-1 with TRBJ2-3; 12 bases agree with TRBD1. There are 18 residues in the CDR3. The germline CDR1 and CDR2 sequences are MGHRA and YSYEKL. V dropped 0 bases and J dropped 3; count of bases not matched to a gene: 7. The CDR3 nucleotides read TGCGCCAGCAGCCAAGAAGAGGGACAGGGGGCGCAGACAGATACGCAGTATTTT. Residues: CASSQEEGQGAQTDTQYF.

This clone is a singleton in its sample. This chain connects TRBV30 to TRBJ2-3; 13 bases fit TRBD2. CDR3 length equals 16 residues. J lost 3 bases, V lost 3 bases, and 6 bases had no gene match. Germline V CDR1 and CDR2: GTSNPN, SVGIG (reference sequence). CDR3 loop: CAWSGGTSGMTDTQYF. The CDR3 coding sequence is TGTGCCTGGAGCGGCGGGACTAGCGGGATGACAGATACGCAGTATTTT.

The chain joins TRBV7-2 to TRBJ2-7; the D call may be TRBD1 or TRBD2 (5 bases each). V lost 5 bases, J lost 0 bases, and 14 bases lay in between. There are 15 residues in the CDR3. CDR1 SGHTA and CDR2 FQGNSA come from the germline V gene. As DNA, the CDR3 is TGTGCCAGCAGCAAAAGCCGGGACCGCTCCTACGAGCAGTACTTC. This encodes CASSKSRDRSYEQYF. Full variable domain (rest looked up from reference TRBV7-2 and TRBJ2-7): GAGVSQSPSNKVTEKGKDVELRCDPISGHTALYWYRQSLGQGLEFLIYFQGNSAPDKSGLPSDRFSAERTGGSVSTLTIQRTQQEDSAVYLCASSKSRDRSYEQYFGPGTRLTVT.

The chain carries TRBV6-6 and TRBJ1-2, with 7 bases matching TRBD1. CDR1 is MNHNY and CDR2 is SVGAGI in the germline V gene (reference sequence). This CDR3 has 13 residues. J was trimmed by 1 base and V by 6 bases; bases with no gene match: 2. The CDR3 coding sequence is TGTGCCAGCAGCCACAGGGGTAACTATGGCTACACCTTC. It specifies CASSHRGNYGYTF.

This clone was picked up a small number of times. The rearrangement links TRBV6-1 to TRBJ1-2, with TRBD1 as a possible D gene (5 bases). The V end was cut by 6 bases, the J end by 6 bases, with 17 bases between. Per the germline V gene, CDR1 is MNHNS and CDR2 is SASEGT. The CDR3 length is 14 residues. CDR3 loop: CASRAVGEPNGYTF. In nucleotides, the CDR3 is TGTGCCAGCAGGGCCGTGGGGGAGCCCAATGGCTACACCTTC.

This clone was counted between two and nine times. V usage is TRBV19 and J usage is TRBJ2-1; 11 nucleotides align to TRBD2. J gave up 5 bases and V 8 bases, and 11 bases lay outside the gene matches. The CDR3 has 16 amino acids. Germline CDR1 reads LNHDA; CDR2 reads SQIVND (reference sequence). The CDR3 DNA follows: TGTGCCAGTTCCCCAATACCGGGACTAGCGGACAATGAGCAGTTCTTC. Residues: CASSPIPGLADNEQFF. Based on the CDR3 plus reference TRBV19 and TRBJ2-1, the full variable domain is DGGITQSPKYLFRKEGQNVTLSCEQNLNHDAMYWYRQDPGQGLRLIYYSQIVNDFQKGDIAEGYSVSREKKESFPLTVTSAQKNPTAFYLCASSPIPGLADNEQFFGPGTRLTVL.

Only one count was recorded for this clone. An end of the junction differs from the germline gene, which may be a read error. The V call is TRBV6-1, the J call TRBJ2-1; the D is unclear. CDR1 and CDR2 from the germline V gene are MNHNS and SASEGT. CDR3 length equals 16 residues. The CDR3 coding sequence is TGCGCCAGCAGTGAGATGGTGGGCGCGACCTACAATGAGCAGTTCTTC. It specifies CASSEMVGATYNEQFF.

This chain links TRBV5-1 with TRBJ2-3; no reliable D call. The CDR3 loop spans 15 amino acids. Germline CDR1 is SGHRS and CDR2 is YFSETQ. Trimming pared 0 bases from V and 2 bases from J, leaving 10 bases between. CDR3 nucleotides: TGCGCCAGCAGCTTGGACGGCCCTCCCACAGATACGCAGTATTTT. It translates to CASSLDGPPTDTQYF. Full variable domain (rest looked up from reference TRBV5-1 and TRBJ2-3): KAGVTQTPRYLIKTRGQQVTLSCSPISGHRSVSWYQQTPGQGLQFLFEYFSETQRNKGNFPGRFSGRQFSNSRSEMNVSTLELGDSALYLCASSLDGPPTDTQYFGPGTRLTVL.

The CDR3: CASSASQGGEQYF. The DNA of the CDR3 is TGTGCCAGCAGTGCCTCACAGGGCGGCGAGCAGTACTTC. This chain uses TRBV25-1 with TRBJ2-7; perhaps TRBD1 as D (6 bases). The CDR3 sequence is 13 residues long. Between the trimmed V and J ends, which lost 4 bases and 6 bases, there was a span of 13 bases. Germline values: CDR1 MGHDK, CDR2 SYGVNS.

This clone was seen only a few times. CDR3 residues: CASSFAGGGNEQFF. CDR3 DNA: TGTGCCAGCAGCTTCGCGGGAGGCGGGAATGAGCAGTTCTTC. The gene calls are TRBV5-5 and TRBJ2-1; 8 nucleotides line up with TRBD2. The germline CDR1 and CDR2 sequences are SGHKS and YYEKEE (reference sequence). This CDR3 contains 14 residues. Germline trimming cut 2 bases from V and 7 bases from J; bases unmatched to any gene: 5.

The V call is TRBV5-1, the J call TRBJ2-1; 8 nucleotides agree with TRBD2. The trim removed 1 base at V and 5 bases at J, leaving 5 bases unmatched. The CDR3 contains 15 residues. In germline, CDR1 is SGHRS, CDR2 YFSETQ. The CDR3 coding sequence is TGCGCCAGCAGCTTGCGGCTAGCGGGCCACAATGAGCAGTTCTTC. Its translation: CASSLRLAGHNEQFF.

This clone was counted once. The chain combines TRBV5-1 with TRBJ1-2; D gene unclear. With 0 bases removed from V and 8 bases from J, the gap between germline ends came to 11 bases. In germline, CDR1 is SGHRS, CDR2 YFSETQ. This CDR3 spans 13 amino acids. The chain's CDR3 is CASSLDRVRGYTF. The CDR3 DNA sequence: TGCGCCAGCAGCTTGGATAGGGTACGGGGCTACACCTTC.

This chain connects TRBV7-2 to TRBJ2-1, with D uncertain. Deletions cut 3 bases from V and 6 bases from J, with 12 bases between. CDR1 and CDR2 (germline): SGHTA, FQGNSA. CDR3 size: 14 residues. The CDR3 loop is CASSLRIIGNEQFF. The CDR3 DNA reads as TGTGCCAGCAGCTTGAGGATTATTGGCAATGAGCAGTTCTTC.